This entry is about one T cell receptor (beta chain). Its antigen is not yet known. Nothing much larger sits one base from this clone, and base qualities are not available. In the prospective study, participants were 18 to 89 years old, resided in about two dozen geographic areas of the United States, and were enrolled through a virtual design. In the prospective study, cohorts were assigned on the basis of participant-reported clinical history obtained from a screening survey and a study questionnaire. Recovered participants in ImmuneRACE Cohort 3 were defined as having two consecutive negative NP/OP PCR tests, clearance from a healthcare professional, or resolution of symptoms. Mobile phlebotomists in the prospective study collected whole blood, serum and a nasopharyngeal or oropharyngeal swab from every participant. Participants in the prospective study had the option to provide additional blood draws and questionnaires over a roughly two-month period. Prospective study blood samples were shipped either frozen or at room temperature before DNA extraction.

TCRbeta CDR3 regions were amplified from genomic DNA by means of the immunoSEQ Assay, a bias-controlled multiplex PCR. From the authors' description of their analysis: Nucleated cell counts per sample were estimated from amplification of reference gene primers within the assay. To quantify the absolute abundance of each unique TCRbeta CDR3 rearrangement, sequence reads were collapsed and filtered. For each sample, productive Simpson clonality was calculated as the square root of Simpson's diversity index across productive rearrangements. The source is immuneACCESS, and TCRdb retained only in-frame sequences with V and J called. Part of the clones is not carried over; for the studies checked, unresolved V genes explain less than half of this, and the remainder is unexplained. The DNA gave D and trimming, while V, J and clone size come from that table. Here the sample has approximately 200,000 clones; 75% to 90% occur a single time. The ten largest clones capture approximately 19% of the sample.

The data are from a study of blood T cell repertoires in COVID-19 (dated by TCRdb to 2018 to 2021). Describing the broader study: Samples covering the acute and convalescent phases of COVID-19 were provided by collaborators in the United States, Italy and Spain. The prospective study material was composed of cDNA or gDNA derived from T cells, B-cell-depleted T cells, or PBMCs. Deeply sampled blood TCRbeta repertoires from subjects exposed to, actively infected with, or recovered from COVID-19 were included in the dataset. The repertoires were released in a freely available public database intended as a resource for research on the immune response to SARS-CoV-2. The samples were drawn from two sources: the first 160 participants of the ongoing ImmuneRACE study, and 950 to 1,500 subjects contributed by 6 global collaborators. Sample metadata almost always included a de-identified subject ID, COVID-19 status, age in years and sex. Where available, HLA class I and class II types were taken from metadata supplied by the sample provider and were not determined by assay-based typing.

Paper-wide results and their limitations: The amount of clinical and demographic metadata varied by source and participant and was provided uncurated.

Its CDR3 holds 15 amino acids, cysteine through phenylalanine. The entry retains the CDR3 DNA only, 45 bases that are in frame from base 1. As encoded in the germline V gene, CDR1 is MNHEY while CDR2 is SVGAGI. V is clipped by 4 bases and J by 4 bases, and the sequence between their germline boundaries is 16 bases long. The chain is assembled from TRBV6-5 and TRBJ2-5; the best D guess is TRBD2, with 6 bases matching. Sequencing was done on a sample of PBMCs or T cells enriched from blood (not recorded which). This TCR was recovered from a man aged 35 to 55 who had recovered from COVID-19. The bases are TGTGCCAGCAGTTCCGGATCCGTGGGGGGAGAGACCCAGTACTTC. It translates as CASSSGSVGGETQYF.